This TCR beta chain was captured by sequencing in a study of T cells in Graves' hyperthyroidism and ophthalmopathy. General observations from the study: Ophthalmopathy was distinguished from stable hyperthyroidism by 13 V-J signatures.

J gave up 2 bases and V 7 bases, and 10 bases lay outside the gene matches. The CDR3 totals 16 residues. Germline lookup yields CDR1 WSHSY and CDR2 SAAADI. This clonotype was seen repeatedly, ten times or more. Antigen unknown. Regions amplified from RNA transcripts were the TCR beta CDR3 regions. The TCR CDR3 was amplified in a first-round RT-PCR using the HTBI primer set. In TCRdb, the multiplex PCR reads were re-called with MiXCR into one record per CDR3 protein. The data show fewer than 450,000 distinct CDR3 sequences, 15% to 20% seen once. Uncontrolled infection, other autoimmune disease, pregnancy and lactation each barred patients from inclusion. For the diagnoses, clinical symptoms, serum thyroxine and TRAb, thyroid ultrasound and orbital computed tomography were used.

The V gene is TRBV10-2, the J gene TRBJ2-3; the match to TRBD2 covers 9 bases. Sequencing was carried out using blood. The TCR sequence derives from a woman aged 25-40 years with Graves' hyperthyroidism that later progressed to Graves' ophthalmopathy. CDR3 sequence (DNA): TGCGCCAGCACGGGAGGAGCGGGGGGATCCACAGATACGCAGTATTTT. Translating gives CASTGGAGGSTDTQYF.